This TCR beta chain was found in a study of cytomegalovirus exposure and HLA in healthy donors. Overall study: In a later analysis, it was reported that the roughly 130 validation repertoires had been produced on the same platform as the roughly 610 repertoires belonging to the first cohort. Study conclusions and caveats: The majority of TCR sequences were rare, yet some public TCRs appeared in many donors. Reports indicated that the classifier achieved high specificity and sensitivity in diagnosing cytomegalovirus status.

To note about this clone: Its target is unknown.

Separate from the 666-subject first cohort was the approximately 120-subject validation cohort, to which the donors belonged. The protocol was immunoSEQ multiplex PCR, while the TCRdb copy is restricted to in-frame clones and leaves out a portion. The sample gives about 160,000 clones, roughly nine tenths of which show up once; 4% to 4.5% is in the top ten. This CDR3 is built from 16 residues. V lost 3 bases and J lost 8; bases outside the gene matches: 10. Germline V gives CDR1 LNHDA, CDR2 SQIVND (reference sequence). The sequence derives from a man between 18 and 35 years old in good health and CMV-seropositive. Sequencing input: PBMCs. The chain recombines TRBV19 with TRBJ1-2, with 12 bases lining up with TRBD1. CDR3 DNA: TGTGCCAGTAGTATCGTCCCGGGACAGGGGGCGCGAGGCTACACCTTC. Residues: CASSIVPGQGARGYTF. The full variable domain, with the rest looked up from reference TRBV19 and TRBJ1-2, is DGGITQSPKYLFRKEGQNVTLSCEQNLNHDAMYWYRQDPGQGLRLIYYSQIVNDFQKGDIAEGYSVSREKKESFPLTVTSAQKNPTAFYLCASSIVPGQGARGYTFGSGTRLTVV.